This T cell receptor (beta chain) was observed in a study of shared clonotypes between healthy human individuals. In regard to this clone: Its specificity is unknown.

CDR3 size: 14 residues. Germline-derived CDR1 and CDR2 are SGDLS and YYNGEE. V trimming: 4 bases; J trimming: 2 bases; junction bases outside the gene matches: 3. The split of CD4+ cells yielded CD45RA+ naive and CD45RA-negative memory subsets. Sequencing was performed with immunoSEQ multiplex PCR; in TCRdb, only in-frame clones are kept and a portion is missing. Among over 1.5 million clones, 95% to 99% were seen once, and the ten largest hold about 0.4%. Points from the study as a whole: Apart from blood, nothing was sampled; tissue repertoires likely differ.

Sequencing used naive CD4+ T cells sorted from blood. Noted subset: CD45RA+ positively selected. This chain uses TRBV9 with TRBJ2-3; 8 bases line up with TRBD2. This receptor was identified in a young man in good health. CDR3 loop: CASSLSGVTDTQYF. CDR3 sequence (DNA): TGTGCCAGCAGCCTTAGCGGGGTCACAGATACGCAGTATTTT.